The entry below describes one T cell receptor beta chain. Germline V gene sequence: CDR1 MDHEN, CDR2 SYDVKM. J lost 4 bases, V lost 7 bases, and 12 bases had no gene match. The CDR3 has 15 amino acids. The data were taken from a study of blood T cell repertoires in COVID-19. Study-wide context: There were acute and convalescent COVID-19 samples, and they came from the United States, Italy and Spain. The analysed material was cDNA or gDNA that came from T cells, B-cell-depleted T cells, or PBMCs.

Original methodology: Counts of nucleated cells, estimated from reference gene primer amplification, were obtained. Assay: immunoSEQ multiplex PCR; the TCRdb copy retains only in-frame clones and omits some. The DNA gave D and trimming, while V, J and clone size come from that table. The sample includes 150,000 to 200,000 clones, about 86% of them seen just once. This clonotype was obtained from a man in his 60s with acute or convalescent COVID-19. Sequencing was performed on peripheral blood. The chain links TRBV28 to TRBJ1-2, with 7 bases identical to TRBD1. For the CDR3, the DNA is TGTGCCAGCAATCAGGGGGACCCTCGGCCCTATGGCTACACCTTC. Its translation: CASNQGDPRPYGYTF.